The T cell receptor (beta chain) under discussion was sequenced for a study of cytomegalovirus exposure and HLA in healthy donors. As for the study in general: Around 85 million unique TCRs from HLA-typed donors were held in an early data release. Whole-study findings and limits: Information on immune exposure was restricted to one variable (CMV serostatus).

The CDR3 is 12 residues long. CDR1 and CDR2 from the germline V gene are LNHNV and YYDKDF (reference sequence). V lost 2 bases and J 6 bases, leaving 7 bases between the germline ends. 60 Vbeta and 13 Jbeta primers were used in PCR. Some clones are missing from TCRdb's copy, which holds only in-frame ones; the method was immunoSEQ multiplex PCR. The data hold under 150,000 clones, with around 80% observed a single time. Note on this clone: What it binds is not known.

The chain carries TRBV15 and TRBJ1-1; D is perhaps TRBD1 (5 bases). Specimen: PBMCs. This TCR came from a male donor in good health and CMV-seronegative. The chain's CDR3 is CATSRLGAEAFF. The CDR3 DNA is TGTGCCACCAGCAGATTAGGGGCTGAAGCTTTCTTT. Based on the CDR3 plus reference TRBV15 and TRBJ1-1, the full variable domain is DAMVIQNPRYQVTQFGKPVTLSCSQTLNHNVMYWYQQKSSQAPKLLFHYYDKDFNNEADTPDNFQSRRPNTSFCFLDIRSPGLGDTAMYLCATSRLGAEAFFGQGTRLTVV.